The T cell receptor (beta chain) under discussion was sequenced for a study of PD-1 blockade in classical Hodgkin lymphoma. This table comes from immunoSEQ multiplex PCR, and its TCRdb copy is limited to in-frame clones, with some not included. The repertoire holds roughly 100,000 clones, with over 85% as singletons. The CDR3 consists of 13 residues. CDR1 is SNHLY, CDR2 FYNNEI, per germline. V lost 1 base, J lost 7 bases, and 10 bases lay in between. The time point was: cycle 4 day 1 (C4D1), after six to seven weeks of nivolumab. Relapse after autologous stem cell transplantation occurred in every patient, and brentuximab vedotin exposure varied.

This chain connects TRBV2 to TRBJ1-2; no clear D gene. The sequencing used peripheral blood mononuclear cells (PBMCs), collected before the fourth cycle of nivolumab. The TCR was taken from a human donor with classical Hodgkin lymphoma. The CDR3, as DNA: TGTGCCAGCAGTGAAGAGGCCTTCTTTGGCTACACCTTC. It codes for CASSEEAFFGYTF.